These T cell receptor beta chains were read from a single sample in a study of response to subunit inactivated influenza vaccine. TCRdb independently ran MiXCR on the RT-PCR reads; one entry per CDR3 protein. The data contain under 200,000 distinct CDR3 sequences, roughly 10% of them singletons. The starting material was CD8+ T cells sorted from PBMCs, obtained less than 30 months after vaccination. Receptors were obtained from a man aged 45 to 75 who received an inactivated influenza vaccine. CDR3s include the opening cysteine and the closing phenylalanine or tryptophan. Rows give clone size only sometimes, using once, few, many, or a class for an expanded clone.

v_call	j_call	clone_size	cdr3_aa
TRBV10-3	TRBJ1-4	-	CAISEAGGEEKLFF
TRBV13	TRBJ2-1	few	CASSSSTHNEQFF
TRBV7-8	TRBJ2-7	few	CASSLGGLGGRNEQYF
TRBV4-2	TRBJ2-3	few	CASGQRGSTDTQYF
TRBV21-1	TRBJ2-1	-	CASSKEHLAGVPPLSYNEQFF
TRBV10-3	TRBJ2-3	-	CAISESGLDTDTQYF
TRBV6-1	TRBJ2-7	-	CASSARTFLFEYEQYF
TRBV3-1	TRBJ2-2	-	CASSRTRTGNTGELFF
TRBV20-1	TRBJ2-1	few	CSARTSTSSSYNEQFF
TRBV7-8	TRBJ2-6	-	CASRPGLINSGANVLTF
TRBV27	TRBJ2-7	few	CASSLSGANEQYF
TRBV7-8	TRBJ2-1	-	CASSSRSGAYNEQFF
TRBV7-9	TRBJ2-7	few	CASSLGTGEQYF
TRBV5-6	TRBJ2-1	few	CASSSFGGGAPYNEQFF